This is a list of T cell receptor beta chains from one sample in a study of molecular identifiers for immune sequencing clone quantification. TCRdb fed the PCR reads into MiXCR, producing one record per CDR3 protein. In the table there are more than 250,000 distinct CDR3 sequences, 20% to 25% of which are singletons. Sequenced material: naive CD8+ T cells from blood, with Jurkat cell RNA spiked in. The origin of the receptors is a human donor in good health. Some libraries in this study had Jurkat cell RNA spiked in. Both conserved end residues are part of each CDR3.

v_gene: TRBV27; j_gene: TRBJ2-1; CDR3aa: CASSLGSGSSYNEQFF
v_gene: TRBV29-1; j_gene: TRBJ1-4; CDR3aa: CSVEVATGVYEKLFF
v_gene: TRBV4-3; j_gene: TRBJ2-2; CDR3aa: CASSQDSPGTGELFF
v_gene: TRBV9; j_gene: TRBJ1-5; CDR3aa: CANSGYQPQHF
v_gene: TRBV20-1; j_gene: TRBJ2-3; CDR3aa: CSAEGSDTQYF
v_gene: TRBV13; j_gene: TRBJ2-1; CDR3aa: CASSQAVEQFF
v_gene: TRBV7-9; j_gene: TRBJ1-1; CDR3aa: CASSTRQDLMNTEAFF
v_gene: TRBV10-3; j_gene: TRBJ1-5; CDR3aa: CAISESNIGPNQPQHF
v_gene: TRBV13; j_gene: TRBJ1-5; CDR3aa: CASSPGQGVSPQHF
v_gene: TRBV4-1; j_gene: TRBJ1-1; CDR3aa: CASSQVQGVLAEAFF
v_gene: TRBV7-9; j_gene: TRBJ2-3; CDR3aa: CASSISSGGTDTQYF
v_gene: TRBV20-1; j_gene: TRBJ2-3; CDR3aa: CSARDWGASTDTQYF
v_gene: TRBV14; j_gene: TRBJ1-1; CDR3aa: CASSQVGENTEAFF
v_gene: TRBV13; j_gene: TRBJ2-7; CDR3aa: CASSLGDRVGEQYF
v_gene: TRBV5-6; j_gene: TRBJ1-5; CDR3aa: CASSPGNSNQPQHF
v_gene: TRBV28; j_gene: TRBJ1-5; CDR3aa: CASRIARAGHQPQHF
v_gene: TRBV10-1; j_gene: TRBJ2-7; CDR3aa: CASSEGWGLSYEQYF
v_gene: TRBV27; j_gene: TRBJ2-3; CDR3aa: CASSTGLSSTDTQYF
v_gene: TRBV6-2/TRBV6-3; j_gene: TRBJ2-7; CDR3aa: CASNTRDTSPHEQYF
v_gene: TRBV20-1; j_gene: TRBJ2-7; CDR3aa: CSARVPSGYGRGYEQYF
v_gene: TRBV7-2; j_gene: TRBJ2-3; CDR3aa: CASSSISTDTQYF
v_gene: TRBV7-6; j_gene: TRBJ2-3; CDR3aa: CASSSTSGGFSTDTQYF
v_gene: TRBV7-6; j_gene: TRBJ2-5; CDR3aa: CASSLDLRGAETQYF